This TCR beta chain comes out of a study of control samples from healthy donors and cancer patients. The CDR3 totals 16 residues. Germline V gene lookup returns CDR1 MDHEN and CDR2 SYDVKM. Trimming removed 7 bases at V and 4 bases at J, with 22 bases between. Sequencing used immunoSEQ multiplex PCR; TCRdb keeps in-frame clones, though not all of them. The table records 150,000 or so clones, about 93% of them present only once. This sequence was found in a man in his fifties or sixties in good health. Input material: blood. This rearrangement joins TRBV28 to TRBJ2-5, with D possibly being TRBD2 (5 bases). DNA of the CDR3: TGTGCCAGCAACCCATTAAAGAGGGAGTTGCGAGAGACCCAGTACTTC. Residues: CASNPLKRELRETQYF.